Following are 24 T cell receptor beta chains from one sample sequenced in a study of CDR3 diversity in severe acne. TCRdb fed the PCR reads into MiXCR, producing one record per CDR3 protein. The sample records approximately 97,000 distinct CDR3 sequences, roughly half being singletons. Sequenced: blood. These receptors came from a male donor with acne.

This sequence joins TRBV7-8 and TRBJ2-7; 7 bases agree with TRBD1. The ends lost 5 bases at V and 6 bases at J; junction bases unmatched: 10. CDR1 and CDR2 (germline): SGHVS, FQNEAQ. CDR3 length: 14 amino acids. CDR3 in DNA: TGTGCCAGCAGCCTGGGACAGAACCTCTCCGAGCAGTACTTC. Protein product: CASSLGQNLSEQYF.

In the case of this clonotype: Germline and junction disagree at one end, which may indicate a read error. V is TRBV10-3 and J is TRBJ1-6, with TRBD1 matching 8 bases. CDR3 length: 16 amino acids. The germline CDR1 and CDR2 sequences are ENHRY and SYGVKD. CDR3 nucleotides: TGTGCCAGCAGTTATGGTGGACAGGGAGATAATTCACCCCTCCACTTT. Protein sequence: CASSYGGQGDNSPLHF.

Relative to its sample, this clonotype is medium-sized. The chain has TRBV7-2 and TRBJ1-2, with a tentative D call TRBD1 (6 bases). This CDR3 is 13 amino acids long. V dropped 2 bases and J dropped 8 bases, with 12 bases sitting between them. Germline loops: CDR1 SGHTA, CDR2 FQGNSA. CDR3 in amino acids: CASSLYGGTGYTF. Written as DNA, the CDR3 is TGTGCCAGCAGCTTATATGGGGGCACGGGCTACACCTTC. The full variable domain, in which reference TRBV7-2 and TRBJ1-2 provide the parts outside the CDR3, is GAGVSQSPSNKVTEKGKDVELRCDPISGHTALYWYRQSLGQGLEFLIYFQGNSAPDKSGLPSDRFSAERTGGSVSTLTIQRTQQEDSAVYLCASSLYGGTGYTFGSGTRLTVV.

A few counts support this clonotype. The chain employs TRBV6-1 and TRBJ2-5; D gene unclear. The V and J ends lost 1 base and 7 bases respectively, with 7 bases between them. The CDR3 covers 12 residues. In germline, CDR1 is MNHNS, CDR2 SASEGT. The DNA for the CDR3 is TGTGCCAGCAGTGAAGTTCTGGGGACCCAGTACTTC. Translation: CASSEVLGTQYF.

This rearrangement joins TRBV25-1 to TRBJ2-1, with TRBD2 matching over 10 bases. Trimming took 5 bases from V and 7 from J; bases not matched to a gene: 14. The CDR3 runs 17 residues. Germline CDR1 reads MGHDK; CDR2 reads SYGVNS. The CDR3 region is CASSYQAPGLATNEQFF. The CDR3 coding sequence is TGTGCCAGCAGTTACCAGGCACCGGGACTAGCGACGAATGAGCAGTTCTTC. The variable domain in full, with the rest retrieved from reference TRBV25-1 and TRBJ2-1, is EADIYQTPRYLVIGTGKKITLECSQTMGHDKMYWYQQDPGMELHLIHYSYGVNSTEKGDLSSESTVSRIRTEHFPLTLESARPSHTSQYLCASSYQAPGLATNEQFFGPGTRLTVL.

The V gene is TRBV6-1, the J gene TRBJ2-3; 9 bases fit TRBD2. The CDR3 length is 13 residues. The trim removed 8 bases at V and 6 bases at J, leaving 6 bases unmatched. Looked up from germline, CDR1 is MNHNS and CDR2 is SASEGT. Here the CDR3 DNA reads TGTGCCAGCGGGACTAGCTCTTTGGATACGCAGTATTTT. The encoded protein is CASGTSSLDTQYF.

This clonotype was observed a few times. The chain is built from TRBV5-5 and TRBJ2-7; 10 positions match TRBD1. CDR3 length equals 15 residues. Germline trimming cut 0 bases from V and 2 bases from J; bases unmatched to any gene: 2. Germline CDR1 SGHKS, CDR2 YYEKEE (reference sequence). CDR3 DNA: TGTGCCAGCAGCTTGGGACAGGGGGCCCCCTACGAGCAGTACTTC. It yields the protein CASSLGQGAPYEQYF.

V is TRBV11-2 and J is TRBJ2-5; tentatively, D is TRBD2 (6 bases). Per germline, CDR1 SGHAT and CDR2 FQNNGV. The V end was cut by 6 bases, the J end by 5 bases, with 16 bases between. The CDR3 is 14 amino acids. For the CDR3, the DNA is TGTGCCAGCAGTATCACTCGCGGGGAGGAGACCCAGTACTTC. This encodes CASSITRGEETQYF.

This clonotype was observed a handful of times. The chain combines TRBV20-1 with TRBJ2-1, with 9 positions matching TRBD2. Germline CDR1 and CDR2: DFQATT and SNEGSKA (reference sequence). CDR3 size: 14 residues. The V segment lost 4 bases and the J segment 4 bases; nucleotides outside the gene matches: 5. This CDR3 reads CSAIAGGPYNEQFF. In DNA, the CDR3 is TGCAGTGCTATTGCGGGAGGGCCTTACAATGAGCAGTTCTTC.

This clonotype is medium-sized (0.01 to 0.1%) in the sample. The chain is built from TRBV24-1 and TRBJ2-3; a weak D match, TRBD1 (5 bases). The V and J ends lost 3 bases and 0 bases respectively, with 12 bases between them. Germline V lookup: CDR1 KGHDR, CDR2 SFDVKD. The CDR3 loop spans 16 amino acids. CDR3 sequence reads: CATSDRTYPSTDTQYF. DNA of the CDR3: TGTGCCACCAGTGATCGGACATACCCTAGCACAGATACGCAGTATTTT.

There are a few counts of this clonotype. The chain uses TRBV7-9 and TRBJ1-1, with 7 bases fitting TRBD1. The germline V gene encodes CDR1 SEHNR and CDR2 FQNEAQ (reference sequence). This CDR3 has 14 amino acids. V shed 5 bases, J shed 7 bases, and the junction held 10 bases outside the gene matches. For the CDR3, the DNA is TGTGCCAGCAGCGGGAGAACAGGGGAGGATGAAGCTTTCTTT. It codes for CASSGRTGEDEAFF.

This clonotype was found a few times. V and J are TRBV4-1 and TRBJ1-4; a weak D match, TRBD1 (5 bases). The CDR3 has 15 amino acids. V was shortened by 1 base and J by 4 bases, with 10 bases between the two germline ends. Per germline, CDR1 MGHRA and CDR2 YSYEKL. The DNA for the CDR3 is TGCGCCAGCAGCCAAGCAAGGCAGGGTAATGAAAAACTGTTTTTT. Translating it yields CASSQARQGNEKLFF.

The V call is TRBV4-3, the J call TRBJ1-1, with TRBD1 as a possible D gene (6 bases). This CDR3 region has 16 residues. The germline CDR1 and CDR2 sequences are LGHNA and YSLEER. V lost 1 base to trimming and J lost 0 bases, with 12 bases between them. The CDR3 protein is CASSQGTASLNTEAFF. In DNA form, the CDR3 reads TGCGCCAGCAGCCAAGGGACAGCGTCCCTGAACACTGAAGCTTTCTTT.

This rearrangement joins TRBV20-1 to TRBJ1-1; no clear D. Germline CDR1 reads DFQATT; CDR2 reads SNEGSKA (reference sequence). Trimming pared 3 bases from V and 5 bases from J, leaving 4 bases between. The CDR3 totals 10 residues. CDR3 residues: CSARATEAFF. CDR3 in DNA: TGCAGTGCTAGGGCTACTGAAGCTTTCTTT.

This clonotype has a count of ten or more. The V gene is TRBV20-1, the J gene TRBJ2-1, with D perhaps matching TRBD1 (5 bases). From germline, CDR1 is DFQATT and CDR2 SNEGSKA (reference sequence). V lost 2 bases, J lost 7 bases, and 15 bases lay in between. This CDR3 region has 14 residues. CDR3 sequence (DNA): TGCAGTGCTAGACTCGGCAGGGTTTTGAATGAGCAGTTCTTC. It encodes CSARLGRVLNEQFF.

There are many counts of this clonotype. Here the CDR3 DNA reads TGTGCCAGCAGCTTTCTCGGCGGGGGCAATCAGCCCCAGCATTTT. Encoded protein: CASSFLGGGNQPQHF. The genes are TRBV7-2 and TRBJ1-5; D uncertain. Germline CDR1 is SGHTA and CDR2 is FQGNSA. The CDR3 is 15 amino acids. Trimming left V 3 bases short and J 2 bases short, with 11 bases between.

Remarks on this clonotype: One end of the junction is discordant with germline, which a read error may explain. The V and J genes are TRBV20-1 and TRBJ1-1; D is unresolved. Germline assignment: CDR1 DFQATT and CDR2 SNEGSKA (reference sequence). The CDR3 is made up of 13 amino acids. The CDR3 reads CSVRNSGITEAFF. In DNA, the CDR3 is TGCAGTGTTAGAAATAGCGGGATTACTGAAGCTTTCTTT.

This clonotype turned up a few times. The rearrangement links TRBV2 to TRBJ2-5; 9 bases line up with TRBD2. V gave up 5 bases and J gave up 3 bases; unmatched junction bases: 4. The germline V gene encodes CDR1 SNHLY and CDR2 FYNNEI. This CDR3 contains 14 residues. CDR3 coding DNA: TGTGCCAGCAGTTATAGCGGGAGAAAAGAGACCCAGTACTTC. Its translation: CASSYSGRKETQYF.

Points on this clonotype: Since a much larger clone is just one base distant, this may be a read error. The CDR3 protein is CASSPDRGVDYNEQFF. CDR3 nucleotides: TGTGCCAGTAGTCCCGACAGGGGTGTCGACTACAATGAGCAGTTCTTC. The rearrangement uses TRBV19 and TRBJ2-1; 8 bases are a match to TRBD1. This CDR3 contains 16 residues. The trim removed 5 bases at V and 3 bases at J, leaving 9 bases unmatched. The germline CDR1 and CDR2 sequences are LNHDA and SQIVND (reference sequence).

This chain connects TRBV24-1 to TRBJ2-2; 9 positions match TRBD1. The ends lost 11 bases at V and 4 bases at J; junction bases unmatched: 13. This CDR3 has 16 residues. Germline V gene lookup returns CDR1 KGHDR and CDR2 SFDVKD. The CDR3 DNA is TGTGCCAGCAGCTTCGGGACAGGGACCGGCACCGGGGAGCTGTTTTTT. Amino acids: CASSFGTGTGTGELFF.

This clonotype was recorded at least ten times. The V and J genes are TRBV6-6 and TRBJ2-5; 8 nucleotides match TRBD2. Germline CDR1 is MNHNY and CDR2 is SVGAGI (reference sequence). J was trimmed by 5 bases and V by 5 bases; bases with no gene match: 10. The CDR3 contains 15 residues. The CDR3, as DNA: TGTGCCAGCAGTCTCGGGACTAGAAGTACGGAGACCCAGTACTTC. This sequence encodes CASSLGTRSTETQYF.

In the case of this clonotype: Given the absence of the conserved phenylalanine or tryptophan at the CDR3 end, a read error is likely. The DNA is left out, because the CDR3 cannot be placed on it with certainty; the CDR3 is given as TCRdb lists it. This chain uses TRBV28 with TRBJ1-6; the table's D call of TRBD1 was not tested on the DNA. Inclusive of both ends, the CDR3 amounts to 10 amino acids. Germline-derived CDR1 and CDR2 are MDHEN and SYDVKM. The CDR3 protein is CASSIGTDHY.

The sample holds a few counts of this clonotype. The chain employs TRBV25-1 and TRBJ1-5, with D unresolved. The V gene's germline CDR1 is MGHDK and CDR2 SYGVNS. Trimming cost V 2 bases and J 1 base, with 9 bases left between them. The CDR3 covers 15 residues. CDR3 DNA sequence: TGTGCCAGCAGTGAAAGACAACAAAGCAATCAGCCCCAGCATTTT. This gives the protein CASSERQQSNQPQHF.

The chain has TRBV7-2 and TRBJ1-3; D call uncertain. With 7 bases removed from V and 0 bases from J, the gap between germline ends came to 16 bases. The CDR3 totals 16 residues. Germline V gene lookup returns CDR1 SGHTA and CDR2 FQGNSA. Here the CDR3 reads CASIHSDPSSGNTIYF. As DNA, the CDR3 is TGTGCCAGCATCCATTCGGACCCGAGCTCTGGAAACACCATATATTTT. The variable domain in full, with the rest retrieved from reference TRBV7-2 and TRBJ1-3, is GAGVSQSPSNKVTEKGKDVELRCDPISGHTALYWYRQSLGQGLEFLIYFQGNSAPDKSGLPSDRFSAERTGGSVSTLTIQRTQQEDSAVYLCASIHSDPSSGNTIYFGEGSWLTVV.